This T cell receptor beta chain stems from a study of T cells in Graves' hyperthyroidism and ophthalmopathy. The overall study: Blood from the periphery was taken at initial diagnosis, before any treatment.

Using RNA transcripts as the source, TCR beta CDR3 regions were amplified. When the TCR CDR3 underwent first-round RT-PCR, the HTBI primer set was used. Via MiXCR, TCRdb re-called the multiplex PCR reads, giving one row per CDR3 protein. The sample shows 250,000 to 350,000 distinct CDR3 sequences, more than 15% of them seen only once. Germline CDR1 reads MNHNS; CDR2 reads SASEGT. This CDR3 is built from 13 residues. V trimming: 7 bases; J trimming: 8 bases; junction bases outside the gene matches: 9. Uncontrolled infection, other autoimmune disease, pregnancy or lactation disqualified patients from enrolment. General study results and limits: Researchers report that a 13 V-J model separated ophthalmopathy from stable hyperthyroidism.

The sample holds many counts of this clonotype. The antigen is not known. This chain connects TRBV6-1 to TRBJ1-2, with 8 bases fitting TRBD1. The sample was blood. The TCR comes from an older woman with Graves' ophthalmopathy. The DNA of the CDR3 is TGTGCCAGCAAAATAACAGGGGGGAAAGGCTACACCTTC. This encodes CASKITGGKGYTF.